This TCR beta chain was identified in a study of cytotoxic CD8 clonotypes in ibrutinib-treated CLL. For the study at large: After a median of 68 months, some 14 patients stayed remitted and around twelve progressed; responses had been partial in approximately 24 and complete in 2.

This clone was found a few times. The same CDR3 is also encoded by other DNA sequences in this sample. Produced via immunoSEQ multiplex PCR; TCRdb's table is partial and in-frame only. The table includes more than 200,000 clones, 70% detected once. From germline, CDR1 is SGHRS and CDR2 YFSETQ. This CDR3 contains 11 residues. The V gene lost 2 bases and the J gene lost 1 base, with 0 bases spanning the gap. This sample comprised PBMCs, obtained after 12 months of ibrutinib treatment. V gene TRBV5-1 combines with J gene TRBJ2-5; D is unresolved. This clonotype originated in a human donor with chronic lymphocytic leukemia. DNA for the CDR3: TGCGCCAGCAGCTTCCAAGAGACCCAGTACTTC. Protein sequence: CASSFQETQYF.